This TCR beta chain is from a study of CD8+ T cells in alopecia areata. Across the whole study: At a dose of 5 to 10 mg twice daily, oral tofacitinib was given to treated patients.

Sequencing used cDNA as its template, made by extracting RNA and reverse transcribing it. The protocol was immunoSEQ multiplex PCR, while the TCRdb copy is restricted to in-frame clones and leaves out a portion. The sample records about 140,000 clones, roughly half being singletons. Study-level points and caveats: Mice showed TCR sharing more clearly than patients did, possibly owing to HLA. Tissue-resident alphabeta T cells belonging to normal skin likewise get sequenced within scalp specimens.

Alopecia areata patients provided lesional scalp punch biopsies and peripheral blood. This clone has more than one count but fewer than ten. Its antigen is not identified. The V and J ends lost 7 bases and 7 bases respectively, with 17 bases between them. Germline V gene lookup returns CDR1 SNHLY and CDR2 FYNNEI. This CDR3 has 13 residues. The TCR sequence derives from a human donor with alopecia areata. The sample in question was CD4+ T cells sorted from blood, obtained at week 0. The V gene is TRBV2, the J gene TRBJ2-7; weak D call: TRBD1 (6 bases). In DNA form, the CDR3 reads TGTGCCAGCAACGACAGGTCCTATGGGGAGCAGTACTTC. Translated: CASNDRSYGEQYF.